The clone carrying this T cell receptor (beta chain) was counted a few times. No antigen is known for it. TCR beta libraries were built with iRepertoire HTBI primers and Arm-PCR of CDR3 regions. TCRdb itself ran the multiplex PCR reads through MiXCR, one entry per CDR3 protein. The sample has hundreds of thousands of distinct CDR3 sequences; around 17% are singletons. This CDR3 spans 15 amino acids. V shed 3 bases and J shed 5 bases, with 13 bases lying between them. The data were obtained in a study of regulatory T cells in long-lasting Graves disease. Time point noted: newly diagnosed GD, antithyroid drugs for less than 3 months. Extracted PBMC RNA gave rise to the TCR library. General observations from the study: Persistent disease showed a preference for TRBV28, TRBJ1-2 and TRBJ2-5.

These sequences were also reported in another study, on T cells in Graves' hyperthyroidism and ophthalmopathy. That paper notes: Diagnosis relied on clinical symptoms, serum thyroxine and TRAb, thyroid ultrasound and orbital computed tomography. Blood held most thyroid clonotypes expanded above 0.001 frequency.

The V and J genes are TRBV12-3 or TRBV12-4 and TRBJ1-4, with a tentative D call TRBD1 (5 bases). The sequenced sample was peripheral blood mononuclear cells (PBMCs), obtained at new diagnosis, from a patient treated with antithyroid drugs. The clonotype comes from a woman aged 30 to 39 with Graves disease. This chain's CDR3 is CASSFWGTLNEKLFF. CDR3 nucleotides: TGTGCCAGCAGTTTTTGGGGCACCCTAAATGAAAAACTGTTTTTT.